The 2 T cell receptor beta chains in this list originate from one sample, sequenced in a study of T cells in Graves' hyperthyroidism and ophthalmopathy (dated by TCRdb to between 2017 and 2020). Libraries were prepared through multiplex PCR. TCRdb names Illumina HiSeq 2000 as the instrument used. TCR beta CDR3 regions were amplified from RNA transcripts. The TCR CDR3 was subjected to a first round of RT-PCR using the HTBI primer set and the Qiagen OneStep RT-PCR kit. TCRdb trimmed public reads at Q25 via fastp, called clones via MiXCR and kept in-frame beta chains. Each entry merges the rows of one CDR3 protein and shows their most common DNA and genes. This sample gives a few hundred thousand distinct CDR3 sequences in total; 40% to 55% of them show up just once. The biggest ten clones account for about 7.8% of the sample. The sequenced sample consisted of peripheral blood or thyroid tissue (not recorded which). These receptors were collected from a woman aged 18-29 years with Graves' hyperthyroidism.

This clonotype was seen at least ten times. This sequence joins TRBV6-5 and TRBJ2-5, with TRBD1 matching over 12 bases. V shed 0 bases, J shed 5 bases, and the junction held 1 base outside the gene matches. Per germline, CDR1 MNHEY and CDR2 SVGAGI. The CDR3 consists of 15 residues. CDR3 residues: CASSYSGTGGETQYF. In DNA form, the CDR3 reads TGTGCCAGCAGTTACTCGGGGACAGGGGGCGAGACCCAGTACTTC.

The chain uses TRBV6-6 and TRBJ1-5; 9 bases are a match to TRBD1. This CDR3 has 14 residues. The trim removed 6 bases at V and 7 bases at J, leaving 7 bases unmatched. Looked up from germline, CDR1 is MNHNY and CDR2 is SVGAGI (reference sequence). CDR3 amino acids: CASRPGTGNQPQHF. The CDR3 bases are TGTGCCAGCAGGCCCGGGACAGGGAACCAGCCCCAGCATTTT.